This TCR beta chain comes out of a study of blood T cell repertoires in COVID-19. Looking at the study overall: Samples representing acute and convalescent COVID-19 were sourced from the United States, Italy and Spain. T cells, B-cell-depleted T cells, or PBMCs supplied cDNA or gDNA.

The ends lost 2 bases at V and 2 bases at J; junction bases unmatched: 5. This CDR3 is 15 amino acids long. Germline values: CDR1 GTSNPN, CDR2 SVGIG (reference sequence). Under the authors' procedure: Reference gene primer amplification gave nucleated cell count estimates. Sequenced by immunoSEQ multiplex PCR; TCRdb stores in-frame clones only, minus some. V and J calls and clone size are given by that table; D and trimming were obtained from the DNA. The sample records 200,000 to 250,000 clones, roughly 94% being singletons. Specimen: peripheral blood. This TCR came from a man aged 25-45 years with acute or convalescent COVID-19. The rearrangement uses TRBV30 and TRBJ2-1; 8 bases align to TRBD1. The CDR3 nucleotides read TGTGCCTGGAGTTATCAGGGGGCCCCCTACAATGAGCAGTTCTTC. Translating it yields CAWSYQGAPYNEQFF.